This T cell receptor beta chain was retrieved from a study of molecular identifiers for immune sequencing clone quantification. Preparation of the bulk TCR libraries relied on previously described methods and listed TCR primers. TCRdb fed the PCR reads into MiXCR, producing one record per CDR3 protein. Here the sample spans nearly 650,000 distinct CDR3 sequences, 25% being singletons. In the case of this clonotype: No antigen is known for it.

CD8+CD4-CCR7+CD45RA+ cells were sorted as naive CD8 T cells. Study observations and caveats: Identical barcode-sharing TCR molecules could lead to underestimated sizes for highly expanded clones. The study found clones above 20 RNA copies held over 98% of effector molecules and under 1% in naive cells.

This CDR3 contains 17 residues. V lost 2 bases and J lost 3, with 18 bases in between. Germline V gene sequence: CDR1 MNHEY, CDR2 SVGEGT. Sequenced material: naive CD8+ T cells from blood, with Jurkat cell RNA spiked in. Subset indicated: FACS-sorted CD8+CD4-CCR7+CD45RA+ naive T cells. The chain is built from TRBV6-2 or TRBV6-3 and TRBJ2-3; the D gene is possibly TRBD2 (7 bases). The sequence derives from a human donor in good health. Some libraries in this study had Jurkat cell RNA spiked in. This CDR3 is CASSYLRGATQTDTQYF. Written as DNA, the CDR3 is TGTGCCAGCAGTTACCTACGGGGGGCAACGCAGACAGATACGCAGTATTTT.